The T cell receptor (beta chain) described here comes from a study of radiation and T cells in renal cell carcinoma. Findings and limits, study-wide: Pretreatment tumor biopsies were lacking, so baseline clonotypes are unknown. From baseline, blood top tumor clonotypes peaked at 2 weeks post-radiation.

Assay used: immunoSEQ multiplex PCR; TCRdb lists only in-frame clones, some missing. This table holds 130,000 to 150,000 clones, 70% to 90% found once. Concerning this clone: Its antigen is unknown.

The V gene's germline CDR1 is LNHDA and CDR2 SQIVND (reference sequence). CDR3 length: 15 residues. The V and J ends lost 5 bases and 0 bases respectively, with 10 bases between them. Time point given: baseline pretreatment blood. Regarding treatment: 15 Gy SBRT to primary tumor, nephrectomy 4 weeks later. Blood was sampled at baseline, 2 weeks and 4 weeks after SBRT. The specimen was blood, collected from a patient whose treatment included radiotherapy and nephrectomy. The TCR sequence derives from a woman aged 50 to 60 with renal cell carcinoma. The chain links TRBV19 to TRBJ1-4; D is unresolved. The CDR3 region is CASSSGPSTNEKLFF. The CDR3 nucleotides are TGTGCCAGTAGTTCCGGGCCCTCAACTAATGAAAAACTGTTTTTT. The full variable domain, its missing parts supplied by reference TRBV19 and TRBJ1-4, is DGGITQSPKYLFRKEGQNVTLSCEQNLNHDAMYWYRQDPGQGLRLIYYSQIVNDFQKGDIAEGYSVSREKKESFPLTVTSAQKNPTAFYLCASSSGPSTNEKLFFGSGTQLSVL.